This entry features one T cell receptor beta chain sequence. This entry is derived from a study of blood T cell repertoires in COVID-19. Study context: Material from acute and convalescent COVID-19 was sourced from the United States, Italy and Spain.

Between the trimmed V and J ends, which lost 0 bases and 5 bases, there was a span of 10 bases. CDR3 length: 14 amino acids. The germline CDR1 and CDR2 sequences are MGHRA and YSYEKL. Participants, about 18 to 90 years old, spanned 25 or so US areas. Membership in each cohort depended on participant-reported clinical history. Sequenced by immunoSEQ multiplex PCR; TCRdb stores in-frame clones only, minus some. The sample lists a few hundred thousand clones, roughly 85% occurring once. The chain is built from TRBV4-1 and TRBJ1-1; D not resolved. The clonotype was recovered from a middle-aged woman with acute COVID-19. The sequenced material came from PBMCs or T cells enriched from blood (not recorded which). CDR3 in DNA: TGCGCCAGCAGCCAAGATATAGAGTTGACTGAAGCTTTCTTT. Its protein is CASSQDIELTEAFF.